This T cell receptor (beta chain) was observed in a study of blood T cell repertoires in COVID-19. Turning to the study itself: Whether acute or convalescent, the COVID-19 samples came from the United States, Italy and Spain. Nucleic acid was either cDNA or gDNA, and it came from T cells, B-cell-depleted T cells, or PBMCs.

The CDR3 length is 15 residues. V lost 5 bases and J 3 bases, leaving 17 bases between the germline ends. Germline CDR1 is MNHEY and CDR2 is SVGAGI. This clone was detected ten times or more. Living in about two dozen US areas, the participants were between roughly 18 and 95 years of age. The method was immunoSEQ multiplex PCR; TCRdb's version includes in-frame clones alone and lacks a portion of them. The data show over 110,000 clones, over 75% seen once. The TCR sequence derives from a man aged 45-65 years in a cohort exposed to, infected with or recovered from COVID-19 (not recorded which). This chain uses TRBV6-5 with TRBJ2-7, with TRBD1 as a possible D gene (6 bases). Sequencing was performed on PBMCs or T cells enriched from blood (not recorded which). CDR3 coding DNA: TGTGCCAGCAGTACACGGACAGTGGGACGCTACGAGCAGTACTTC. This gives the protein CASSTRTVGRYEQYF.